In this sample, the clone carrying this T cell receptor beta chain turned up once. The data were taken from a study of blood T cell repertoires in COVID-19. Study-wide context: Italy, Spain and the United States were the sources of the convalescent and acute COVID-19 samples. From T cells, B-cell-depleted T cells, or PBMCs came the material, which was cDNA or gDNA.

Germline V lookup: CDR1 SEHNR, CDR2 FQNEAQ (reference sequence). This CDR3 region has 15 residues. The V gene lost 6 bases and the J gene lost 0 bases, with 12 bases spanning the gap. This table comes from immunoSEQ multiplex PCR, and its TCRdb copy is limited to in-frame clones, with some not included. The sample has about 110,000 clones; less than 90% are singletons. The clonotype originates from a human donor in a cohort sampled during active COVID-19. This chain connects TRBV7-9 to TRBJ1-3; D is unclear. The sequenced material came from peripheral blood. Written as DNA, the CDR3 is TGTGCCAGCAGGTTGACGCTAAGCTCTGGAAACACCATATATTTT. It specifies CASRLTLSSGNTIYF. The variable domain in full, completed from reference TRBV7-9 and TRBJ1-3, reads DTGVSQNPRHKITKRGQNVTFRCDPISEHNRLYWYRQTLGQGPEFLTYFQNEAQLEKSRLLSDRFSAERPKGSFSTLEIQRTEQGDSAMYLCASRLTLSSGNTIYFGEGSWLTVV.